The clone carrying this T cell receptor (beta chain) came up once. The antigen is not known. Sequenced by immunoSEQ multiplex PCR; TCRdb stores in-frame clones only, minus some. This sample has around 13,000 clones, with 85% to 90% found just once. Trimming removed 6 bases at V and 7 bases at J, with 13 bases between. Germline V lookup: CDR1 MNHEY, CDR2 SMNVEV (reference sequence). This CDR3 is built from 14 residues. This sample was included in a study of PD-1 blockade in classical Hodgkin lymphoma. Whole-study findings and limits: When set against healthy donors, newly diagnosed patients were reported to show lower baseline TCR diversity. Some patients began nivolumab under 1 year after ASCT. These patients were excluded from later analyses.

Each patient relapsed following autologous stem cell transplantation, and prior brentuximab vedotin exposure differed. Magnetic negative selection served to purify CD4+ T cells out of PBMCs that had been thawed. The gene calls are TRBV27 and TRBJ1-6, with D unresolved. The source was CD4+ T cells from blood, collected at baseline. The clonotype comes from a human donor with classical Hodgkin lymphoma. The CDR3 sequence is CASRLDKGNSPLHF. CDR3 DNA: TGTGCCAGCAGACTCGACAAAGGCAATTCACCCCTCCACTTT.